This T cell receptor beta chain emerged from a study of blood T cell repertoires in COVID-19. Looking at the study overall: The analysed material was cDNA or gDNA that came from T cells, B-cell-depleted T cells, or PBMCs.

Those who participated ranged in age from about 18 to 95 years and resided in 20 to 30 US areas. Self-reported history from a screening survey and questionnaire set each donor's cohort. Each recovered donor of Cohort 3 presented with two negative PCRs, clearance, or symptom resolution. The method was immunoSEQ multiplex PCR; TCRdb's version includes in-frame clones alone and lacks a portion of them. The profile shows 130,000 to 150,000 clones, roughly 80% of them singletons. The germline CDR1 and CDR2 sequences are SGHVS and FQNEAQ. The CDR3 extends over 14 amino acids. V gave up 8 bases and J gave up 3 bases; unmatched junction bases: 8.

This sequence joins TRBV7-8 and TRBJ1-2; 8 bases match TRBD1. Source material: PBMCs or T cells enriched from blood (not recorded which). The sequence was collected from a man aged 45 to 65 who had recovered from COVID-19. CDR3 sequence reads: CASGTTGDDYGYTF. DNA of the CDR3: TGTGCCAGCGGGACGACAGGGGATGACTATGGCTACACCTTC.